The source of this T cell receptor (beta chain) is a study of spatial heterogeneity in lung cancer. Looked up from germline, CDR1 is DFQATT and CDR2 is SNEGSKA (reference sequence). V lost 4 bases, J lost 0 bases, and 14 bases stayed unmatched. This CDR3 comprises 18 residues. Individually, TCR cDNA molecules were each labelled with a unique molecular identifier. Using its own MiXCR run on the 5' RACE reads, TCRdb lists one record per CDR3 protein. The repertoire includes about 42,000 distinct CDR3 sequences, approximately 6.9% of them detected once, and around 42% sits in the top ten. The sample holds many counts of this clonotype. Time point denoted: sample taken at primary tumor resection. Unsorted samples of tumor, nontumor lung or frozen PBMC had their whole RNA sequenced.

Sequencing used PBMCs, obtained at surgery. This TCR was sampled from a female donor with early-stage non-small cell lung cancer. The chain employs TRBV20-1 and TRBJ2-3, with 9 bases aligning to TRBD1. The CDR3 DNA follows: TGCAGTGCTATAGGGCTAAGGGACAGGGCTAGTAGCACAGATACGCAGTATTTT. As protein: CSAIGLRDRASSTDTQYF.